This section outlines one T cell receptor (beta chain) sequence together with its context. Its antigen is unidentified. These data belong to a study of cytomegalovirus exposure and HLA in healthy donors. Notes on the study in general: The study listed roughly 150 cytomegalovirus-associated TCR beta chains.

Germline V gives CDR1 MNHNS, CDR2 SASEGT. V was trimmed by 6 bases and J by 6 bases, leaving 11 bases between them. The CDR3 has 12 amino acids. 13 Jbeta primers and 60 Vbeta primers were used for the PCR. The repertoire was sequenced with immunoSEQ multiplex PCR; TCRdb's copy has only in-frame clones and lacks some. The sample holds more than 150,000 clones, 75% to 85% seen once. This chain connects TRBV6-1 to TRBJ1-2; the D gene is possibly TRBD1 (5 bases). This receptor was taken from a boy under 18 in good health and CMV-seronegative. The sequencing sample was made of PBMCs. CDR3 bases: TGTGCCAGCAGCCTGGGGGGGAATGGCTACACCTTC. It encodes CASSLGGNGYTF.